This T cell receptor beta chain was found in a study of blood T cell dynamics during melanoma immunotherapy. Sequenced by immunoSEQ multiplex PCR; TCRdb stores in-frame clones only, minus some. This table holds around 12,000 clones, about 88% found once. Documented time point: pre-treatment baseline. The sequence was collected from a human donor with melanoma. The sequences come from blood, collected from a patient treated with checkpoint blockade.

CDR3 residues: CASSESSGGYNEQFF. The CDR3, as DNA: TGCGCCAGCAGTGAGAGTAGCGGGGGCTACAATGAGCAGTTCTTC. The chain employs TRBV10-2 and TRBJ2-1; TRBD2 matches 9 bases. Germline CDR1 and CDR2: WSHSY and SAAADI. The V gene end was trimmed by 2 bases and the J gene end by 3 bases; junction bases not matched to a gene: 2. This CDR3 region has 15 residues.